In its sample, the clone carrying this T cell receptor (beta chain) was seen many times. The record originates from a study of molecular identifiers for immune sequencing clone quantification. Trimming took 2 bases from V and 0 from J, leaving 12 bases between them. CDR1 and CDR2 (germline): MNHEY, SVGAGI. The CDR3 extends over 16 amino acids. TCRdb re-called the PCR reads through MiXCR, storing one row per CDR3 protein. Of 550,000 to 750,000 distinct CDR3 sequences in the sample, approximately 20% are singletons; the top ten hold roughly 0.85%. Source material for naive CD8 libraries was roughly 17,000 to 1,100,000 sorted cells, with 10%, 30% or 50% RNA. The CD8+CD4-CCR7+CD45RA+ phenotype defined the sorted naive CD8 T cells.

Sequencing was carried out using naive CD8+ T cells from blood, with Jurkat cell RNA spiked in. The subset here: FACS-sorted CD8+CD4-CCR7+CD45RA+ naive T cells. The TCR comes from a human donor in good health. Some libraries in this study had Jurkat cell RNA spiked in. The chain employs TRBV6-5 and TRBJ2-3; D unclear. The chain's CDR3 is CASSYDLRVSTDTQYF. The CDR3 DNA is TGTGCCAGCAGTTACGATCTAAGGGTTAGCACAGATACGCAGTATTTT.